Shown below are 22 T cell receptor beta chains from a single sample sequenced in a study of T cell responses to AZD1222 COVID-19 vaccine. Some clones are missing from TCRdb's copy, which holds only in-frame ones; the method was immunoSEQ multiplex PCR. The sample contains 160,000 or so clones, around 94% of which appear only once. This sample comprised peripheral blood, obtained 28 days after the second AZD1222 dose. The receptor set was obtained from an adult who received the AZD1222 COVID-19 vaccine.

The CDR3: CASSLMLAGRETQYF. CDR3 DNA: TGTGCCAGCAGCTTGATGCTAGCGGGAAGGGAGACCCAGTACTTC. This chain joins TRBV5-6 and TRBJ2-5; 9 bases are a match to TRBD2. The junction had 6 bases not matched to a gene; V was cut back by 1 base and J by 5 bases. The germline CDR1 and CDR2 sequences are SGHDT and YYEEEE. The CDR3 runs 15 residues.

The gene calls are TRBV7-8 and TRBJ2-7; the match to TRBD1 covers 10 bases. V dropped 5 bases and J dropped 6; count of bases not matched to a gene: 4. Germline V gene sequence: CDR1 SGHVS, CDR2 FQNEAQ. The CDR3 spans 13 residues. Here the CDR3 reads CASSRQGAGEQYF. The CDR3 DNA is TGTGCCAGCAGCCGACAGGGGGCGGGCGAGCAGTACTTC.

V and J are TRBV29-1 and TRBJ2-1; weak D call: TRBD2 (7 bases). Trimming took off 6 bases at V and 4 bases at J, with 16 bases between the two ends. The germline CDR1 and CDR2 sequences are SQVTM and ANQGSEA. This CDR3 comprises 14 residues. CDR3 nucleotides: TGCAGCGTGGAAAGGGGGGAGGGGTACAATGAGCAGTTCTTC. Amino acid sequence: CSVERGEGYNEQFF.

This clone was seen just once. The rearrangement links TRBV2 to TRBJ1-6; TRBD1 agrees at 7 bases. Germline trimming cut 6 bases from V and 5 bases from J; bases unmatched to any gene: 4. The germline gives CDR1 SNHLY, CDR2 FYNNEI. The CDR3 extends over 14 amino acids. CDR3 nucleotide sequence: TGTGCCAGCAGAGGGGACAGCGATAATTCACCCCTCCACTTT. The encoded protein is CASRGDSDNSPLHF.

The rearrangement uses TRBV7-8 and TRBJ1-5; D ambiguous. Germline CDR1 is SGHVS and CDR2 is FQNEAQ. The CDR3 totals 17 residues. Trimming cost V 5 bases and J 1 base, with 18 bases left between them. CDR3: CASSGVGLLGSNQPQHF. The CDR3 DNA reads as TGTGCCAGCAGCGGCGTCGGGCTACTGGGGAGCAATCAGCCCCAGCATTTT. The full variable domain, in which reference TRBV7-8 and TRBJ1-5 provide the parts outside the CDR3, is GAGVSQSPRYKVAKRGQDVALRCDPISGHVSLFWYQQALGQGPEFLTYFQNEAQLDKSGLPSDRFFAERPEGSVSTLKIQRTQQEDSAVYLCASSGVGLLGSNQPQHFGDGTRLSIL.

J is TRBJ2-2 and V is TRBV5-1; no definite D call. Germline-derived CDR1 and CDR2 are SGHRS and YFSETQ. The CDR3 covers 15 residues. V lost 4 bases and J lost 3, with 13 bases in between. In DNA form, the CDR3 reads TGCGCCAGCAGCGCCTACCGGCAGGACACCGGGGAGCTGTTTTTT. It encodes CASSAYRQDTGELFF.

This chain connects TRBV30 to TRBJ1-2, with D tentatively TRBD1 (6 bases). This CDR3 is 13 amino acids long. Germline V gene sequence: CDR1 GTSNPN, CDR2 SVGIG (reference sequence). V shed 3 bases and J shed 4 bases, with 12 bases lying between them. CDR3 amino acids: CAWREDRFYGYTF. The CDR3 DNA sequence: TGTGCCTGGAGGGAAGACAGGTTCTATGGCTACACCTTC.

This rearrangement joins TRBV5-4 to TRBJ2-3; TRBD2 matches at 16 bases. The J segment lost 5 bases and the V segment lost 4 bases, leaving 7 bases of the junction unmatched. In germline, CDR1 is SGHNT, CDR2 YYREEE (reference sequence). This CDR3 has 17 amino acids. The CDR3 coding sequence is TGTGCCAGCAGCGCGCCGGGACTAGCGGGAGGGATAGATACGCAGTATTTT. As protein: CASSAPGLAGGIDTQYF.

This rearrangement joins TRBV2 to TRBJ1-5; D is perhaps TRBD1 (5 bases). Germline V gene sequence: CDR1 SNHLY, CDR2 FYNNEI. The CDR3 spans 15 residues. Trimming removed 6 bases at V and 1 base at J, with 13 bases between. CDR3 DNA sequence: TGTGCCAGCAGGTCCGGGCAGGGCAGCAATCAGCCCCAGCATTTT. As protein: CASRSGQGSNQPQHF.

The chain carries TRBV27 and TRBJ1-2; tentative D call: TRBD1 (5 bases). V dropped 5 bases and J dropped 4 bases, with 14 bases sitting between them. Germline values: CDR1 MNHEY, CDR2 SMNVEV (reference sequence). The CDR3 runs to 14 residues. CDR3 amino acids: CASSTGTVGYGYTF. The CDR3, as DNA: TGTGCCAGCAGTACCGGGACCGTAGGCTATGGCTACACCTTC.

V usage is TRBV9 and J usage is TRBJ2-7; 8 positions agree with TRBD2. Germline V lookup: CDR1 SGDLS, CDR2 YYNGEE. V dropped 4 bases and J dropped 0; count of bases not matched to a gene: 9. The length of the CDR3 is 16 residues. CDR3 DNA sequence: TGTGCCAGCAGCCTTAGCGGGAACGAACCCTCCTACGAGCAGTACTTC. Translating it yields CASSLSGNEPSYEQYF.

This chain links TRBV7-2 with TRBJ2-1; D possibly matches TRBD1 or TRBD2 (5 bases each). Germline loops: CDR1 SGHTA, CDR2 FQGNSA. V was trimmed by 2 bases and J by 6 bases, leaving 8 bases between them. The CDR3 runs 13 residues. The CDR3 region is CASSLMRGNEQFF. CDR3 sequence (DNA): TGTGCCAGCAGCTTAATGAGGGGCAATGAGCAGTTCTTC.

The chain recombines TRBV7-9 with TRBJ2-5; TRBD2 aligns across 8 bases. The germline V gene encodes CDR1 SEHNR and CDR2 FQNEAQ (reference sequence). Losses at the gene ends were 3 bases for V and 5 bases for J; bases not matched to a gene: 11. The CDR3 is 16 amino acids. CDR3 protein: CASSFSLAGDMETQYF. The CDR3 DNA follows: TGTGCCAGCAGCTTTAGTCTAGCGGGTGATATGGAGACCCAGTACTTC.

This rearrangement joins TRBV27 to TRBJ2-1; 8 bases match TRBD2. Germline loops: CDR1 MNHEY, CDR2 SMNVEV (reference sequence). CDR3 size: 19 residues. V was clipped by 7 bases and J by 9 bases; unmatched bases: 26. CDR3 protein: CASTLWGRTGTRVVGEQFF. DNA of the CDR3: TGTGCCAGCACCCTTTGGGGTCGGACCGGGACTAGGGTAGTCGGTGAGCAGTTCTTC.

The chain employs TRBV25-1 and TRBJ2-7; TRBD1 agrees at 10 bases. Germline V gene sequence: CDR1 MGHDK, CDR2 SYGVNS. The CDR3 has 15 residues. V lost 3 bases, J lost 2 bases, and 4 bases stayed unmatched. In DNA form, the CDR3 reads TGTGCCAGCAGTGAGTCCGGGACAGGGGCCTACGAGCAGTACTTC. Protein product: CASSESGTGAYEQYF.

V is TRBV20-1 and J is TRBJ2-3, with 7 bases fitting TRBD2. The germline V gene encodes CDR1 DFQATT and CDR2 SNEGSKA (reference sequence). V lost 5 bases to trimming and J lost 8 bases; unmatched junction nucleotides: 4. This CDR3 spans 11 amino acids. The CDR3 bases are TGCAGTGCTTATATAGCGGGTACGCAGTATTTT. Amino acid sequence: CSAYIAGTQYF.

The chain has TRBV19 and TRBJ2-1; 8 nucleotides agree with TRBD2. The CDR3 extends over 15 amino acids. Germline assignment: CDR1 LNHDA and CDR2 SQIVND (reference sequence). Unmatched junction bases numbered 6, after V lost 3 bases and J lost 5 bases. The CDR3 spells CASSIRGGKHNEQFF. CDR3 sequence (DNA): TGTGCCAGTAGTATTCGGGGGGGGAAGCACAATGAGCAGTTCTTC.

J is TRBJ1-5 and V is TRBV7-8; possible D gene TRBD1, 6 bases. V was clipped by 4 bases and J by 4 bases, with 23 bases between them. CDR1 is SGHVS and CDR2 is FQNEAQ in the germline V gene. The CDR3 loop spans 18 amino acids. The CDR3 sequence is CASSSLHPGTQRNQPQHF. The DNA of the CDR3 is TGTGCCAGCAGCTCCCTTCACCCCGGGACACAAAGAAATCAGCCCCAGCATTTT.

V is TRBV21-1 and J is TRBJ2-7. TRBV21-1 is a known pseudogene. CDR3 length: 17 residues. The CDR3 spells CASSGGRGSRNSYEQYF. The CDR3 DNA reads as TGTGCCAGCAGCGGGGGTAGGGGTAGCCGAAACTCCTACGAGCAGTACTTC.

V and J are TRBV5-4 and TRBJ1-3; TRBD1 might be the D (6 bases). The germline V gene encodes CDR1 SGHNT and CDR2 YYREEE (reference sequence). CDR3 length: 13 amino acids. V shed 4 bases and J shed 9 bases, with 14 bases lying between them. The CDR3 DNA follows: TGTGCCAGCAGCCCAGAGGACAGTAGCACCATATATTTT. Translation: CASSPEDSSTIYF.

The genes are TRBV6-5 and TRBJ1-4; TRBD1 matches at 9 bases. CDR1 is MNHEY and CDR2 is SVGAGI in the germline V gene. The CDR3 spans 14 residues. V shed 6 bases and J 11 bases; nucleotides not matched to a gene: 10. CDR3 nucleotide sequence: TGTGCCAGCAGCCAAACCGGGACAGGGCTTAAACTGTTTTTT. Its translation is CASSQTGTGLKLFF.

The J gene is TRBJ1-4, the V gene TRBV30; unclear D gene. CDR3 length: 14 residues. Germline assignment: CDR1 GTSNPN and CDR2 SVGIG (reference sequence). Trimming took off 4 bases at V and 5 bases at J, with 14 bases between the two ends. CDR3 protein: CAWKAPGSNEKLFF. CDR3 nucleotide sequence: TGTGCCTGGAAGGCGCCGGGTTCCAATGAAAAACTGTTTTTT.